Listed below are T cell receptor beta chains from one sample, sequenced in a study of OX40 agonist ivuxolimab in advanced cancers. Sequencing used immunoSEQ multiplex PCR; TCRdb keeps in-frame clones, though not all of them. The sample shows around 80,000 clones, 91% of them seen only once. Sequenced material: CD4+ or CD8+ T cells sorted from blood, taken in a trial of the OX40 agonist ivuxolimab. Source of these receptors: an adult with an advanced solid tumor such as melanoma, head and neck, liver or kidney cancer. Each CDR3 is given with its conserved first and last residue. Fields, in order: V gene, J gene, clone size, D gene, CDR3 length, CDR3 DNA, CDR3 protein. The D gene is left open where the match is weak. A clone size is listed for some rows: how often the clone was seen (once, few, many), or a class if it is expanded.

v_gene: TRBV14
j_gene: TRBJ2-1
abundance: -
d_gene: -
len: 15
CDR3nt: TGTGCCAGCAGCCAAGATTGGGCGGGACGAGGTGAGCAGTTCTTC
CDR3aa: CASSQDWAGRGEQFF

v_gene: TRBV30
j_gene: TRBJ1-5
abundance: -
d_gene: -
len: 13
CDR3nt: TGTGCCTGGAGTGTTAGTAGCAATCAGCCCCAGCATTTT
CDR3aa: CAWSVSSNQPQHF

v_gene: TRBV9
j_gene: TRBJ2-2
abundance: -
d_gene: -
len: 15
CDR3nt: TGTGCCAGCAGCGTAGTCGGGGGGAACACCGGGGAGCTGTTTTTT
CDR3aa: CASSVVGGNTGELFF

v_gene: TRBV6-1
j_gene: TRBJ2-7
abundance: once
d_gene: -
len: 13
CDR3nt: TGTGCCAGCAGTGAACGGGGTTTCCTCGAGCAGTACTTC
CDR3aa: CASSERGFLEQYF

v_gene: TRBV6-4
j_gene: TRBJ2-5
abundance: -
d_gene: -
len: 14
CDR3nt: TGTGCCAGCAGTGACTCGATTGGATCGGGGACCCAGTACTTC
CDR3aa: CASSDSIGSGTQYF

v_gene: TRBV9
j_gene: TRBJ1-1
abundance: once
d_gene: -
len: 14
CDR3nt: TGTGCCAGCAGCGTGGGAGGGGTGAACACTGAAGCTTTCTTT
CDR3aa: CASSVGGVNTEAFF

v_gene: TRBV18
j_gene: TRBJ2-7
abundance: -
d_gene: -
len: 15
CDR3nt: TGTGCCAGCTCACCTCGCGACGGACCGCCTAAAGAGCAGTACTTC
CDR3aa: CASSPRDGPPKEQYF

v_gene: TRBV30
j_gene: TRBJ1-2
abundance: -
d_gene: -
len: 13
CDR3nt: TGTGCCTGGAGTACTCACGGCCGCTATGGCTACACCTTC
CDR3aa: CAWSTHGRYGYTF

v_gene: TRBV18
j_gene: TRBJ1-1
abundance: -
d_gene: -
len: 13
CDR3nt: TGTGCCAGCTCACCACCGGGGACCACTGAAGCTTTCTTT
CDR3aa: CASSPPGTTEAFF

v_gene: TRBV6-1
j_gene: TRBJ1-5
abundance: -
d_gene: -
len: 13
CDR3nt: TGTGCCAGCAGTTTGAAGGGGGATCAGCCCCAGCATTTT
CDR3aa: CASSLKGDQPQHF

v_gene: TRBV5-1
j_gene: TRBJ2-7
abundance: -
d_gene: TRBD2
len: 15
CDR3nt: TGCGCCAGCAGCTCCCTGAGGGGAGGGGTCTACGAGCAGTACTTC
CDR3aa: CASSSLRGGVYEQYF

v_gene: TRBV7-9
j_gene: TRBJ2-7
abundance: -
d_gene: -
len: 12
CDR3nt: TGTGCCAGCAGCCCGGTAACCTACGAGCAGTACTTC
CDR3aa: CASSPVTYEQYF

v_gene: TRBV28
j_gene: TRBJ1-5
abundance: -
d_gene: -
len: 14
CDR3nt: TGTGCCAGCACCCTGGGCCAGGCGGGTCAGCCCCAGCATTTT
CDR3aa: CASTLGQAGQPQHF

v_gene: TRBV11-3
j_gene: TRBJ2-5
abundance: once
d_gene: TRBD1
len: 15
CDR3nt: TGTGCCAGCAGCTCCTCAGACAGGGGCGTGGAGACCCAGTACTTC
CDR3aa: CASSSSDRGVETQYF

v_gene: TRBV7-3
j_gene: TRBJ2-1
abundance: once
d_gene: TRBD2
len: 17
CDR3nt: TGTGCCAGCAGCTTAACTGTGGGACTAGCGGACTACAATGAGCAGTTCTTC
CDR3aa: CASSLTVGLADYNEQFF

v_gene: TRBV2
j_gene: TRBJ2-7
abundance: -
d_gene: -
len: 14
CDR3nt: TGTGCCAGCAGGGAGGCTGGGCAAACCTACGAGCAGTACTTC
CDR3aa: CASREAGQTYEQYF

v_gene: TRBV7-9
j_gene: TRBJ2-7
abundance: -
d_gene: -
len: 14
CDR3nt: TGTGCCAGCAGCTTAGTGGCGCTCCAGGACGAGCAGTACTTC
CDR3aa: CASSLVALQDEQYF

v_gene: TRBV28
j_gene: TRBJ1-2
abundance: -
d_gene: -
len: 14
CDR3nt: TGTGCCAGCTGCCTAGGCGACAGGCCGTGGGGCTACACCTTC
CDR3aa: CASCLGDRPWGYTF

v_gene: TRBV30
j_gene: TRBJ2-2
abundance: -
d_gene: -
len: 13
CDR3nt: TGTGCCTGGCCCATCCCAGGGACCGGGGAGCTGTTTTTT
CDR3aa: CAWPIPGTGELFF

v_gene: TRBV28
j_gene: TRBJ1-5
abundance: -
d_gene: -
len: 14
CDR3nt: TGTGCCAGCAGTTTTAGAGGGCGCAATCAGCCCCAGCATTTT
CDR3aa: CASSFRGRNQPQHF

v_gene: TRBV5-1
j_gene: TRBJ2-7
abundance: few
d_gene: -
len: 14
CDR3nt: TGCGCCAGCTCTACCGGACCAGGGGGGGCCGAGCAGTACTTC
CDR3aa: CASSTGPGGAEQYF

v_gene: TRBV7-8
j_gene: TRBJ1-2
abundance: -
d_gene: -
len: 14
CDR3nt: TGTGCCAGCAGCTCGGGACTCCAAGCTGGGGGCTACACCTTC
CDR3aa: CASSSGLQAGGYTF

v_gene: TRBV19
j_gene: TRBJ1-4
abundance: -
d_gene: -
len: 13
CDR3nt: TGTGCCAGTAGGGGGGTACCTAATGAAAAACTGTTTTTT
CDR3aa: CASRGVPNEKLFF

v_gene: TRBV29-1
j_gene: TRBJ2-5
abundance: -
d_gene: TRBD1
len: 12
CDR3nt: TGCAGCGTTAAGGGACAGCAAGAGACCCAGTACTTC
CDR3aa: CSVKGQQETQYF

v_gene: TRBV9
j_gene: TRBJ2-3
abundance: once
d_gene: TRBD2
len: 15
CDR3nt: TGTGCCAGCAGCGCAGGACTAGCGAGAACAGATACGCAGTATTTT
CDR3aa: CASSAGLARTDTQYF

v_gene: TRBV27
j_gene: TRBJ2-6
abundance: -
d_gene: TRBD1
len: 18
CDR3nt: TGTGCCAGCAGCGACAGGGACAGGTTAACTGGTGGGGCCAACGTCCTGACTTTC
CDR3aa: CASSDRDRLTGGANVLTF

v_gene: TRBV15
j_gene: TRBJ2-1
abundance: -
d_gene: TRBD2
len: 17
CDR3nt: TGTGCCACCAGCACTCGGACTAGCGGGGAGAAAGGCAATGAGCAGTTCTTC
CDR3aa: CATSTRTSGEKGNEQFF

v_gene: TRBV6-1
j_gene: TRBJ2-5
abundance: -
d_gene: TRBD2
len: 15
CDR3nt: TGTGCCAGCAGTCGCGGGACTAGCGGGAGAGAGACCCAGTACTTC
CDR3aa: CASSRGTSGRETQYF

v_gene: TRBV30
j_gene: TRBJ1-5
abundance: -
d_gene: -
len: 13
CDR3nt: TGTGCCTGGAGTAGGTGGGAGAATCAGCCCCAGCATTTT
CDR3aa: CAWSRWENQPQHF

v_gene: TRBV5-1
j_gene: TRBJ2-5
abundance: -
d_gene: -
len: 14
CDR3nt: TGCGCCAGCAGCCCCCCCGGACCTCAAGAGACCCAGTACTTC
CDR3aa: CASSPPGPQETQYF

v_gene: TRBV27
j_gene: TRBJ1-2
abundance: -
d_gene: -
len: 12
CDR3nt: TGTGCCAGCAGTTTTTCAGGGTATGGCTACACCTTC
CDR3aa: CASSFSGYGYTF

v_gene: TRBV5-1
j_gene: TRBJ1-1
abundance: -
d_gene: -
len: 14
CDR3nt: TGCGCCAGCAGCTTGGGAGGGATTAACACTGAAGCTTTCTTT
CDR3aa: CASSLGGINTEAFF